This T cell receptor (beta chain) was retrieved from a study of T cell responses to AZD1222 COVID-19 vaccine (dated by TCRdb to the early 2020s). The study in broad terms: AZD1222 recipients with second doses at about 4 weeks or about 12 weeks were pooled, because spike-specific TCR depth and breadth did not differ between schedules. A total of about 240 trial participants underwent TCR sequencing, of whom some 210 received two doses of AZD1222 and about 26 received two doses of the MenACWY control vaccine. Trial participants were enrolled into age subgroups of 18-55, 56-69 and 70-plus years, which contained around 140, 26 and 57 TCR-sequenced participants, respectively.

General conclusions and limits of the study: Conclusions about previously exposed vaccinees are limited, since just a handful of AZD1222 recipients were seropositive for SARS-CoV-2 at baseline. The 56-69-year group was small, and its depth increase did not reach significance, likely because of low power. Spike-specific TCR breadth and depth rose significantly after two AZD1222 doses compared with day 0 and with MenACWY recipients. Reportedly, close to half of the unique spike-specific TCRs recognized epitopes lying outside the regions that are mutated in the B.1.351 and B.1.1.7 variants. Participants were mostly white British, with more females than males. The authors suggested clonal diversity may have been underestimated. CD4 TCRs associated with the vaccine covered the entire spike protein, and the dominant responses were in regions 160-218 and 743-854. Because no samples from the day 14 peak response were available, repertoires could be characterized only after the peak T cell response.

Sample time point, as interpreted from the label and publication: baseline before first vaccination. Vaccinee samples were obtained from the UK trials COV001 and COV002, which included a single-blind randomized controlled phase 2/3 trial of AZD1222 (ChAdOx1 nCoV-19) in healthy adults. For TCRbeta chain sequencing, PBMC samples from trial participants were taken at day 0 and at day 28 after the second dose. With regard to this clone: The antigen it binds to is not known. Base quality data are lacking; no much larger clone is found one base away.

The CDR3 regions of human TCRbeta chains were subjected to immunosequencing. The original methods were these. Repertoire TCRs were checked for matches against a reference library of SARS-CoV-2-specific TCRs that had been generated using the MIRA antigen-specificity platform. Breadth was defined as the fraction of unique TCRs that were SARS-CoV-2-associated. Depth was defined as the fraction of total T cells that were SARS-CoV-2-associated. Using the MIRA data, each spike-specific TCR was assigned both to the spike region to which the TCR was reactive and to a CD4 or CD8 class. Log10-transformed breadth and depth values were compared by one-way ANOVA with Sidak's multiple comparisons tests. The clones in this table, taken by TCRdb from immuneACCESS, are in-frame only. Not every clone is retained; where verified, under half of the shortfall comes from an unresolved V gene, and the cause of the rest is unknown. The V and J calls and clone size were taken over from that table, and D and trimming were inferred from the DNA. In all, the sample holds approximately 190,000 clones, and approximately 91% of those were seen once. The top ten constitute more than 0.75% of the sample.

Sequencing was performed on peripheral blood, taken on day 0 of AZD1222 vaccination. This receptor was identified in an adult in good health.

The DNA sequence is as follows: TGTGCCAGCAGCCGACAGGGGTCAAGCTCCTACGAGCAGTACTTC. This encodes CASSRQGSSSYEQYF. This chain is built from TRBV14 and TRBJ2-7; TRBD1 fits 8 bases in the junction. The germline V gene supplies CDR1 SGHDN and CDR2 FVKESK. From the cysteine through the phenylalanine, the CDR3 covers 15 amino acids. This entry keeps only the CDR3 DNA: 45 bases, framed from base 1. V lost 4 bases and J lost 0 bases, and the count of bases not matched to a germline gene is 5.